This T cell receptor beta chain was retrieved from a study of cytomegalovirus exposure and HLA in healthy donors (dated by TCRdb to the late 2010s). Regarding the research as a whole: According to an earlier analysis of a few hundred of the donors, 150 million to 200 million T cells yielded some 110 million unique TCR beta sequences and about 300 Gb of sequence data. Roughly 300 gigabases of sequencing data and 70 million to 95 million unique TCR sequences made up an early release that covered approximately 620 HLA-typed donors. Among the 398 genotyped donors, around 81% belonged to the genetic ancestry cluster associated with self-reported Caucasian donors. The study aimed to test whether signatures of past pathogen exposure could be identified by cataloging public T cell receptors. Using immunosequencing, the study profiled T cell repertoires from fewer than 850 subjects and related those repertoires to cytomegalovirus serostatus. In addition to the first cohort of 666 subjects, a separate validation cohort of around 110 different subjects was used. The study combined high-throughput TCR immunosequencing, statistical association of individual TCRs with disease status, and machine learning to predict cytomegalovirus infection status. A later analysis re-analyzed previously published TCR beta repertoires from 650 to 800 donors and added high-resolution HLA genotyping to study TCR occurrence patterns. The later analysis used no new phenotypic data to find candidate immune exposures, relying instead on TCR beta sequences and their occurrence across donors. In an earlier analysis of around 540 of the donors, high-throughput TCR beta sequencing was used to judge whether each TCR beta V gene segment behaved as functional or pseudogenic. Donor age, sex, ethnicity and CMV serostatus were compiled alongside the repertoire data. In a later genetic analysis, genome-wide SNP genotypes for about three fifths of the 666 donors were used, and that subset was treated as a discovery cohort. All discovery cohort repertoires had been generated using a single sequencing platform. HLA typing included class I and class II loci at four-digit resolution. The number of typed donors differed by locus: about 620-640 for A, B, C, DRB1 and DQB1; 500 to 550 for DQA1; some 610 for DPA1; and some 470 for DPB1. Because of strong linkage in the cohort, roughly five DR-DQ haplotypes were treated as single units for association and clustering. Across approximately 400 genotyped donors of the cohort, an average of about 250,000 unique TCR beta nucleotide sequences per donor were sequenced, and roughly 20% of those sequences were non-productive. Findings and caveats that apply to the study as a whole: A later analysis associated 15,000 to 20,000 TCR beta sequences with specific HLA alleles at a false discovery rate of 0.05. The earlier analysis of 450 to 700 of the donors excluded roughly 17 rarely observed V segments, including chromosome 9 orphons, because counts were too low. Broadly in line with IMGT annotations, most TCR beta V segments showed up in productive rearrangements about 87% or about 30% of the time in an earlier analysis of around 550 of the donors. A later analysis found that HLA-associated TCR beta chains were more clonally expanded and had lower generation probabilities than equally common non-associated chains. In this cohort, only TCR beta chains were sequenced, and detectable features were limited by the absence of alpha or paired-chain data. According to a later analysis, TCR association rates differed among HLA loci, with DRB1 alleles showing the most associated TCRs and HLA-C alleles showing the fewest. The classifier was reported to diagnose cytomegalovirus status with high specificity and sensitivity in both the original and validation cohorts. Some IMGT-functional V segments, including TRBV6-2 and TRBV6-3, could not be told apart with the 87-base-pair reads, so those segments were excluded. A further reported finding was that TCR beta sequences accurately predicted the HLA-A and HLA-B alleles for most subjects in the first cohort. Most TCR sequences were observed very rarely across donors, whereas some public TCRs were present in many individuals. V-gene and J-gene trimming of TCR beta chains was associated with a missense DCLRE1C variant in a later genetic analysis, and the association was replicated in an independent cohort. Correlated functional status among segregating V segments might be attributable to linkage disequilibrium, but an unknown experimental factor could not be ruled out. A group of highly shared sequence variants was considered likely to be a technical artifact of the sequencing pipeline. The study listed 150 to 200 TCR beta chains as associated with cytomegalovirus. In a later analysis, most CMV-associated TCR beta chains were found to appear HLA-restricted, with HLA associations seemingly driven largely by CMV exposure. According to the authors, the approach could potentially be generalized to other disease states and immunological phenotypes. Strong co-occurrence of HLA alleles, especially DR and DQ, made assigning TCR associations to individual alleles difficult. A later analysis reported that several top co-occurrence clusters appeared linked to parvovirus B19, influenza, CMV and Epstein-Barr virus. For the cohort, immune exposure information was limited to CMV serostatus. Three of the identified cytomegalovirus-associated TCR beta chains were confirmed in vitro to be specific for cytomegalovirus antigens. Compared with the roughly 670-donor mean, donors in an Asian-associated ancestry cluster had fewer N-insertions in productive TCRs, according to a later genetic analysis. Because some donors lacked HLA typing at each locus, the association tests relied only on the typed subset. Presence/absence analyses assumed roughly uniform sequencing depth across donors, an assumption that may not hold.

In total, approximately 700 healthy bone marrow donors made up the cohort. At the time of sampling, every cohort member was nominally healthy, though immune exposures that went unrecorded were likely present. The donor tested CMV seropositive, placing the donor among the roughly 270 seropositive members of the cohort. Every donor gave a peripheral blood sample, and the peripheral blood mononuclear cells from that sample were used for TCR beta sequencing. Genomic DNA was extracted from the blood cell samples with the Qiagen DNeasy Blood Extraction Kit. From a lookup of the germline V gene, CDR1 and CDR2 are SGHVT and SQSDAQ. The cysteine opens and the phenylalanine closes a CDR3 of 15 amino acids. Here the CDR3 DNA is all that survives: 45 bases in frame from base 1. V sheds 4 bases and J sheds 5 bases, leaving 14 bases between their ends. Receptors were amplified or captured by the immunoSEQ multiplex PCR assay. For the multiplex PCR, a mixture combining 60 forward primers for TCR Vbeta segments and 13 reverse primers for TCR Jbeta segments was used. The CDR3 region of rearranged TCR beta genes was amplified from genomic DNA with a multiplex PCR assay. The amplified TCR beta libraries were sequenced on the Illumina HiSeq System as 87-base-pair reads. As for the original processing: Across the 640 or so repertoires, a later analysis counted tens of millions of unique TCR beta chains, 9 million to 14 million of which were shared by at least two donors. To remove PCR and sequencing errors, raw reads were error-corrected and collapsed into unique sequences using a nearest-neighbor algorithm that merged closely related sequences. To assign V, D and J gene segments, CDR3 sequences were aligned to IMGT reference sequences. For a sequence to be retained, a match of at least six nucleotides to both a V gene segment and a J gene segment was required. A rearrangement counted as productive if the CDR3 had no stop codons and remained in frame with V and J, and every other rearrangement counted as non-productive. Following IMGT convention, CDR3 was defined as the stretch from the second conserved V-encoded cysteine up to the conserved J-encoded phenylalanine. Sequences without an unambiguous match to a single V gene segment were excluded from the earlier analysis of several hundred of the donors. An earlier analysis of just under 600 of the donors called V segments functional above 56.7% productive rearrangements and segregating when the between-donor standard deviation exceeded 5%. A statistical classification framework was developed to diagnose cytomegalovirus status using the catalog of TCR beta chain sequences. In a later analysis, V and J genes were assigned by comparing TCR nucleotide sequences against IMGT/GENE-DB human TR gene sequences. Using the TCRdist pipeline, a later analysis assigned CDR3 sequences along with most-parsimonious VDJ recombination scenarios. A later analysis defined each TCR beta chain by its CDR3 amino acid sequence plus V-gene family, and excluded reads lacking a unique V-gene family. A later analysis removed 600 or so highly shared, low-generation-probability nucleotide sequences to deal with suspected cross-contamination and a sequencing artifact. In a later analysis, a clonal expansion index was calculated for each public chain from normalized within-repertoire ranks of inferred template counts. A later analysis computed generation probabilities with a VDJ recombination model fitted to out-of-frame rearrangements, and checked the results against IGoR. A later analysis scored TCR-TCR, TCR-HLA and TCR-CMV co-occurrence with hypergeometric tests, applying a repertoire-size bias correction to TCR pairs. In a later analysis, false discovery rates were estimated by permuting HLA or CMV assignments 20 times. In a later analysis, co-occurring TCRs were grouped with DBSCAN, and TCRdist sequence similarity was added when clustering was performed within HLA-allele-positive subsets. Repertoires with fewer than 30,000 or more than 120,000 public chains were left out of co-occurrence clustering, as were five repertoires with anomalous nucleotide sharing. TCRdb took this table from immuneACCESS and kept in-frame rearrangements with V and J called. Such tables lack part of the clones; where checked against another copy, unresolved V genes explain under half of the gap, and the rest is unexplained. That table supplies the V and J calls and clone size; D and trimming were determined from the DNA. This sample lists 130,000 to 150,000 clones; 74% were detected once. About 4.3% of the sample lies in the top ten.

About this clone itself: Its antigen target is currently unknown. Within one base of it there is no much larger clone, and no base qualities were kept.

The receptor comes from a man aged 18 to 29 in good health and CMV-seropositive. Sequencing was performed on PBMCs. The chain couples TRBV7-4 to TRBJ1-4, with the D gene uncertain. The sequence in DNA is TGTGCCAGCAGCTCCTTCCCCGGGAGGAATGAAAAACTGTTTTTT. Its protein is CASSSFPGRNEKLFF.